The TCR beta chain under discussion was sequenced for a study of T cell clonality in common variable immunodeficiency. Assay: immunoSEQ multiplex PCR; the TCRdb copy retains only in-frame clones and omits some. The profile covers 20,000 or so clones, none occurring a single time. Blood samples were heparinized, about 4.5 to 9 ml per donor. Per the germline V gene, CDR1 is SEHNR and CDR2 is FQNEAQ (reference sequence). Trimming removed 8 bases from V and 6 bases from J, with 15 bases in between. The CDR3 covers 13 residues. Overall study results and limits: Fewer deletions and N-nucleotide insertions were reportedly seen in common variable immunodeficiency TCR beta sequences. Repertoire-complication correlations in CVID were limited by patient heterogeneity.

This clone was observed many times. The antigen is unknown. The read finishes 3 residues shy of the CDR3 end, and the germline J gene is used to complete it. This sequence was found in a human donor with common variable immunodeficiency. The chain is built from TRBV7-9 and TRBJ2-3, with D possibly being TRBD1 (5 bases). Sequencing input: peripheral blood mononuclear cells. The CDR3 loop reads CASDQRGLDTQYF. The CDR3 bases that were read are TGTGCCAGCGATCAAAGGGGCCTGGATACG. Filled out from reference TRBV7-9 and TRBJ2-3, the complete variable domain reads DTGVSQNPRHKITKRGQNVTFRCDPISEHNRLYWYRQTLGQGPEFLTYFQNEAQLEKSRLLSDRFSAERPKGSFSTLEIQRTEQGDSAMYLCASDQRGLDTQYFGPGTRLTVL.